What follows is one T cell receptor beta chain and its context. The target antigen is unknown. The CDR3 sequence is 14 residues long. The germline V gene encodes CDR1 DFQATT and CDR2 SNEGSKA (reference sequence). V shed 4 bases and J shed 5 bases, with 17 bases lying between them. This entry comes from a study of T cell responses to AZD1222 COVID-19 vaccine. Study-level points and caveats: Close to half of all spike-specific TCRs reportedly target regions of the variants that are unmutated. Spike-specific TCRs gained breadth and depth after people received two AZD1222 doses. Donors were mostly white British, more females; clonal diversity possibly underestimated.

Only in-frame clones appear in the TCRdb table, and some are missing; sequencing was by immunoSEQ multiplex PCR. The data hold about 150,000 clones, with roughly 90% observed a single time. The sequence was obtained from an adult in good health. The chain carries TRBV20-1 and TRBJ1-2; D remains ambiguous. The sequenced sample was peripheral blood, obtained on day 0 of AZD1222 vaccination. The CDR3 region is CSANDVLARYGYTF. The CDR3 region has the DNA TGCAGTGCTAATGACGTGCTAGCGCGGTATGGCTACACCTTC.